This T cell receptor beta chain was sequenced for a study of T cell repertoires in cytomegalovirus infection. The wider study: Peptides in the study included HLA-C-restricted and HLA-B-restricted CMV epitopes. An indication of both CMV infection and matching HLA type came from public TCR beta signatures.

Germline V gene sequence: CDR1 SEHNR, CDR2 FQNEAQ (reference sequence). V lost 1 base, J lost 1 base, and 12 bases stayed unmatched. The CDR3 spans 18 residues. Each CDR3 protein is one row after TCRdb ran MiXCR on the reads. The sample lists 30,000 to 40,000 distinct CDR3 sequences, over 50% occurring once. General study findings and limits: Cumulative public TCR beta family frequency identified carriers of CMV plus the relevant HLA. There were HLA-C-restricted CMV-specific TCR beta clonotypes dominating the ex vivo response.

A note on this clonotype: Antigen specificity is unknown.

The TCR originated in a human donor in good health (CMV status not recorded). Some clones in this sample may be carry-over from other donors' samples. This sample comprised CD8+ T cells from cultured PBMCs, obtained from culture after CMV antigen stimulation. The chain couples TRBV7-9 to TRBJ2-7, with 8 positions matching TRBD2. CDR3 coding DNA: TGTGCCAGCAGCTTAGTTAGCGGGGCGGACGCGTATTCCTACGAGCAGTACTTC. It is translated as CASSLVSGADAYSYEQYF. Variable domain in full (rest from reference TRBV7-9 and TRBJ2-7): DTGVSQNPRHKITKRGQNVTFRCDPISEHNRLYWYRQTLGQGPEFLTYFQNEAQLEKSRLLSDRFSAERPKGSFSTLEIQRTEQGDSAMYLCASSLVSGADAYSYEQYFGPGTRLTVT.